The present T cell receptor (beta chain) was sequenced within a study of blood T cells in healthy people across ages. Alongside a J-beta primer mix, a sample-barcoded 5' primer served in a second PCR lasting about 7 to 12 cycles. No fewer than 3 million CDR3-containing paired-end reads came from each sample. TCRdb redid the calling of the 5' RACE reads with MiXCR, one entry per CDR3 protein. Of more than 1.4 million distinct CDR3 sequences in the sample, roughly 45% are singletons; the top ten hold roughly 7.9%. The CDR3 extends over 14 amino acids. CDR1 and CDR2 (germline): DFQATT, SNEGSKA (reference sequence). The V and J ends lost 7 bases and 5 bases, in that order; junction bases with no gene match: 12. This clonotype was counted many times.

The V and J genes are TRBV20-1 and TRBJ2-7, with 9 bases fitting TRBD1. Sequencing was performed on blood. The TCR sequence derives from a woman between 18 and 29 years old in good health. The CDR3 nucleotides are TGCAGTGTATTCACTTTGGACAGGGGCGACGAGCAGTACTTC. It is translated as CSVFTLDRGDEQYF.